This T cell receptor (beta chain) was found in a study of response to subunit inactivated influenza vaccine. Via MiXCR, TCRdb re-called the RT-PCR reads, giving one row per CDR3 protein. The repertoire includes 860,000 or so distinct CDR3 sequences, about 20% of them detected once, and more than 8.5% sits in the top ten. Study-wide points: Authors suggested few new T cells are recruited by each seasonal influenza vaccination.

Germline V gene lookup returns CDR1 SGHTA and CDR2 FQGNSA. Trimming cost V 6 bases and J 4 bases, with 17 bases left between them. The CDR3 spans 15 residues. This clonotype came up a few times. Its antigen is unidentified. The source material was PBMCs from blood, sampled 5 to 6 days after vaccination. V is TRBV7-2 and J is TRBJ2-3; D possibly matches TRBD1 or TRBD2 (5 bases each). This TCR came from a man aged 45-60 years who received an inactivated influenza vaccine. The CDR3 DNA reads TGTGCCAGCAGACCTCCGGGGCTGATCTCAGATACGCAGTATTTT. This translates into CASRPPGLISDTQYF.